Below are 26 T cell receptor beta chains sequenced from a single sample in a study of radiotherapy plus CTLA-4 blockade in lung cancer. Profiling relied on immunoSEQ multiplex PCR, and the TCRdb table lists in-frame clones only, not all of them. The table shows about 82,000 clones, with around 72% occurring only once. The sample was peripheral blood, taken from a patient treated with radiotherapy plus ipilimumab. The receptor source for this set is a human donor with non-small cell lung cancer that progressed on radiotherapy plus ipilimumab.

V and J are TRBV25-1 and TRBJ1-3; D possibly corresponds to TRBD1 (6 bases). Trimming took 5 bases from V and 3 from J, leaving 14 bases between them. Germline lookup yields CDR1 MGHDK and CDR2 SYGVNS. CDR3 length: 15 residues. The CDR3 nucleotides are TGTGCCAGCAGTTCGGTAGGGACACTTGGAAACACCATATATTTT. Protein sequence: CASSSVGTLGNTIYF.

The chain links TRBV14 to TRBJ1-4, with unresolved D. This CDR3 is 13 amino acids long. Looked up from germline, CDR1 is SGHDN and CDR2 is FVKESK. Deletions cut 1 base from V and 8 bases from J, with 8 bases between. Here the CDR3 reads CASSQGGGEKLFF. In nucleotides, the CDR3 is TGTGCCAGCAGCCAAGGCGGAGGCGAAAAACTGTTTTTT. The full variable domain, completed using reference TRBV14 and TRBJ1-4, is EAGVTQFPSHSVIEKGQTVTLRCDPISGHDNLYWYRRVMGKEIKFLLHFVKESKQDESGMPNNRFLAERTGGTYSTLKVQPAELEDSGVYFCASSQGGGEKLFFGSGTQLSVL.

V usage is TRBV10-3 and J usage is TRBJ2-2; D perhaps matches TRBD2 (6 bases). V was shortened by 6 bases and J by 0 bases, with 17 bases between the two germline ends. Germline V gene sequence: CDR1 ENHRY, CDR2 SYGVKD. The CDR3 has 17 residues. In nucleotides, the CDR3 is TGTGCCATCAGGAGTAGCGAGGGGAGGACGAACACCGGGGAGCTGTTTTTT. It encodes CAIRSSEGRTNTGELFF.

This clone was picked up one time. The chain links TRBV7-3 to TRBJ2-1, with 14 nucleotides matching TRBD2. Trimming removed 0 bases from V and 7 bases from J; junction bases left unmatched: 5. Germline lookup yields CDR1 SGHTA and CDR2 FQGTGA. The CDR3 totals 17 residues. CDR3 DNA: TGTGCCAGCAGCTTAACGGGACTAGCGGGAGTAGGGAATGAGCAGTTCTTC. Translated, it gives CASSLTGLAGVGNEQFF.

This chain connects TRBV5-1 to TRBJ2-2; 13 bases align to TRBD2. This CDR3 has 15 amino acids. Trimming took 4 bases from V and 5 from J; bases not matched to a gene: 2. Germline lookup yields CDR1 SGHRS and CDR2 YFSETQ. Written as DNA, the CDR3 is TGCGCCAGCAGCCGGACTAGCGGGAGAACCGGGGAGCTGTTTTTT. This translates into CASSRTSGRTGELFF.

The rearrangement joins TRBV7-9 to TRBJ1-6; a possible D gene is TRBD1 (5 bases). This CDR3 has 14 residues. Germline V lookup: CDR1 SEHNR, CDR2 FQNEAQ (reference sequence). The V end lost 6 bases, the J end lost 8 bases, and 14 bases lay between the germline ends. DNA of the CDR3: TGTGCCAGCAGTCCCTCAGGGTCGCATTCACCCCTCCACTTT. Translated: CASSPSGSHSPLHF.

The gene calls are TRBV10-1 and TRBJ1-5; tentatively, D is TRBD1 (5 bases). Germline lookup yields CDR1 WNHNN and CDR2 SYGVQD (reference sequence). V lost 6 bases and J 5 bases, leaving 11 bases between the germline ends. This CDR3 region has 13 residues. The CDR3 protein is CASSAGFYQPQHF. CDR3 DNA: TGCGCCAGCAGCGCAGGGTTCTATCAGCCCCAGCATTTT.

The sample holds a few counts of this clone. The chain has TRBV18 and TRBJ2-4; 8 nucleotides agree with TRBD1. This CDR3 is 16 amino acids long. Germline V lookup: CDR1 KGHSH, CDR2 LQKENI. The V and J ends lost 3 bases and 1 base, in that order; junction bases with no gene match: 5. CDR3 bases: TGTGCCAGCTCACCGGACCGGGACAGGGCCAAAAACATTCAGTACTTC. The encoded protein is CASSPDRDRAKNIQYF. The complete variable domain, with remaining parts taken from reference TRBV18 and TRBJ2-4, reads NAGVMQNPRHLVRRRGQEARLRCSPMKGHSHVYWYRQLPEEGLKFMVYLQKENIIDESGMPKERFSAEFPKEGPSILRIQQVVRGDSAAYFCASSPDRDRAKNIQYFGAGTRLSVL.

V and J are TRBV28 and TRBJ1-3; D possibly corresponds to TRBD1 (5 bases). Trimming shortened V by 5 bases and J by 0 bases, and 8 bases separated the two germline ends. Per germline, CDR1 MDHEN and CDR2 SYDVKM. The CDR3 loop spans 14 amino acids. The CDR3 bases are TGTGCCAGCAGTCCCCAGGGCTCTGGAAACACCATATATTTT. Residues: CASSPQGSGNTIYF.

The J gene is TRBJ2-3, the V gene TRBV11-3; 9 positions match TRBD1. After removal of 5 bases from V and 2 bases from J, the junction contained 5 bases not matched to a gene. The V gene's germline CDR1 is SGHNT and CDR2 YENEEA. This CDR3 region has 15 residues. CDR3 DNA: TGTGCCAGCAGCCCGGGACAGGGCCACACAGATACGCAGTATTTT. Residues: CASSPGQGHTDTQYF.

This clone has more than one count but fewer than ten. The V call is TRBV9, the J call TRBJ2-7; 11 positions match TRBD2. Germline lookup yields CDR1 SGDLS and CDR2 YYNGEE. V trimming: 4 bases; J trimming: 3 bases; junction bases outside the gene matches: 6. The CDR3 length is 15 residues. In DNA, the CDR3 is TGTGCCAGCAGCCCGACTAGCGGGGCCCTCTACGAGCAGTACTTC. Translated: CASSPTSGALYEQYF.

The chain links TRBV4-1 to TRBJ1-5; possibly TRBD1 for D (5 bases). The germline V gene encodes CDR1 MGHRA and CDR2 YSYEKL. The CDR3 has 15 amino acids. Trimming pared 0 bases from V and 7 bases from J, leaving 13 bases between. The CDR3, as DNA: TGCGCCAGCAGCCAAGATCTGGGGCTAGGACAGCCCCAGCATTTT. Protein: CASSQDLGLGQPQHF.

This sequence joins TRBV5-1 and TRBJ1-2; D gene ambiguous. The CDR3 spans 16 residues. CDR1 and CDR2 (germline): SGHRS, YFSETQ. Trimming removed 4 bases from V and 5 bases from J, with 21 bases in between. This CDR3 reads CASSPRADHPGYGYTF. CDR3 sequence (DNA): TGCGCCAGCAGCCCCCGGGCGGACCACCCCGGTTATGGCTACACCTTC.

This clone was seen once. The chain joins TRBV5-1 to TRBJ1-2; D unresolved. CDR1 and CDR2 (germline): SGHRS, YFSETQ. The CDR3 totals 15 residues. The V end was cut by 0 bases, the J end by 3 bases, with 12 bases between. DNA for the CDR3: TGCGCCAGCAGCTTGGGGCAGCGGGAAGACTATGGCTACACCTTC. Amino acids: CASSLGQREDYGYTF.

The chain carries TRBV2 and TRBJ1-5, with D possibly being TRBD1 (6 bases). Trimming left V 7 bases short and J 2 bases short, with 15 bases between. The CDR3 length is 15 residues. The V gene's germline CDR1 is SNHLY and CDR2 FYNNEI. The CDR3 protein is CASTEDSYGNQPQHF. Here the CDR3 DNA reads TGTGCCAGCACGGAGGACAGTTACGGCAATCAGCCCCAGCATTTT.

The J gene is TRBJ2-5, the V gene TRBV9, with TRBD2 identical over 10 bases. This CDR3 is 15 amino acids long. Germline V gene data show CDR1 as SGDLS and CDR2 as YYNGEE. Trimming took 3 bases from V and 5 from J; bases not matched to a gene: 7. CDR3 nucleotides: TGTGCCAGCAGCGCCCTAGCGGGAGATAGGGAGACCCAGTACTTC. This gives the protein CASSALAGDRETQYF. The full variable domain, its missing parts supplied by reference TRBV9 and TRBJ2-5, is DSGVTQTPKHLITATGQRVTLRCSPRSGDLSVYWYQQSLDQGLQFLIQYYNGEERAKGNILERFSAQQFPDLHSELNLSSLELGDSALYFCASSALAGDRETQYFGPGTRLLVL.

This chain links TRBV7-9 with TRBJ2-1, with 8 bases aligning to TRBD2. Germline V CDR1 and CDR2: SEHNR, FQNEAQ (reference sequence). V was pared by 3 bases and J by 4 bases, with 11 bases of the junction left unmatched. This CDR3 has 17 amino acids. CDR3 sequence reads: CASSLSLAGRTYNEQFF. CDR3 coding DNA: TGTGCCAGCAGCTTGAGCTTAGCGGGGAGAACTTACAATGAGCAGTTCTTC.

CDR3 DNA: TGTGCCACCAGCAGAGATAGCGGGCGGGCGGCTCACGAGCAGTACTTC. It codes for CATSRDSGRAAHEQYF. The chain has TRBV15 and TRBJ2-7; 7 bases are shared with TRBD2. Germline CDR1 and CDR2: LNHNV and YYDKDF (reference sequence). This CDR3 has 16 residues. V trimming: 0 bases; J trimming: 5 bases; junction bases outside the gene matches: 10.

The genes are TRBV9 and TRBJ2-6; tentative D call: TRBD1 (5 bases). V lost 0 bases and J lost 0, with 13 bases in between. CDR3 length: 18 amino acids. Per germline, CDR1 SGDLS and CDR2 YYNGEE. In DNA, the CDR3 is TGTGCCAGCAGCGTAGCCCCGACAGCCAACTCTGGGGCCAACGTCCTGACTTTC. Translating it yields CASSVAPTANSGANVLTF. Looking up the rest from reference TRBV9 and TRBJ2-6 gives the full variable domain: DSGVTQTPKHLITATGQRVTLRCSPRSGDLSVYWYQQSLDQGLQFLIQYYNGEERAKGNILERFSAQQFPDLHSELNLSSLELGDSALYFCASSVAPTANSGANVLTFGAGSRLTVL.

J is TRBJ2-3 and V is TRBV30; 10 bases match TRBD2. V was clipped by 4 bases and J by 5 bases; unmatched bases: 6. The CDR3 extends over 14 amino acids. The germline V gene has CDR1 GTSNPN and CDR2 SVGIG (reference sequence). CDR3 residues: CAWTERGGKDTQYF. As DNA, the CDR3 is TGTGCCTGGACGGAGCGGGGGGGCAAAGATACGCAGTATTTT.

The table lists this clone with a few counts. The chain is built from TRBV2 and TRBJ2-1, with 12 bases that match TRBD2. There are 13 residues in the CDR3. The V gene end was trimmed by 4 bases and the J gene end by 12 bases; junction bases not matched to a gene: 4. The germline CDR1 and CDR2 sequences are SNHLY and FYNNEI. CDR3 region: CASSGASGGVQFF. CDR3 coding DNA: TGTGCCAGCAGTGGGGCTAGCGGGGGGGTGCAGTTCTTC.

The chain carries TRBV2 and TRBJ1-5; tentative D call: TRBD1 (6 bases). CDR3 length: 14 residues. Germline V gives CDR1 SNHLY, CDR2 FYNNEI. The V and J ends lost 6 bases and 6 bases respectively, with 15 bases between them. The CDR3 region has the DNA TGTGCCAGCAGCATTAACAGGGAGGTTCAGCCCCAGCATTTT. Encoded protein: CASSINREVQPQHF.

The rearrangement links TRBV7-6 to TRBJ1-4; perhaps TRBD1 as D (5 bases). Trimming removed 1 base from V and 7 bases from J, with 10 bases in between. This CDR3 comprises 14 residues. The germline V gene has CDR1 SGHVS and CDR2 FNYEAQ. The CDR3 nucleotides read TGTGCCAGCAGCTTAGACGGGGCCGGTGAAAAACTGTTTTTT. Encoded protein: CASSLDGAGEKLFF. Supplemented by reference TRBV7-6 and TRBJ1-4, the full variable domain reads GAGVSQSPRYKVTKRGQDVALRCDPISGHVSLYWYRQALGQGPEFLTYFNYEAQQDKSGLPNDRFSAERPEGSISTLTIQRTEQRDSAMYRCASSLDGAGEKLFFGSGTQLSVL.

CDR3 in amino acids: CASSFTRTEGASYGYTF. In nucleotides, the CDR3 is TGTGCCAGCAGTTTTACCCGTACCGAGGGGGCTTCCTATGGCTACACCTTC. The chain employs TRBV28 and TRBJ1-2; 7 nucleotides match TRBD1. Trimming took 3 bases from V and 4 from J; bases not matched to a gene: 14. CDR1 is MDHEN, CDR2 SYDVKM, per germline. The CDR3 sequence is 17 residues long.

This clone was detected once. The J gene is TRBJ1-5, the V gene TRBV4-3, with unresolved D. This CDR3 has 13 residues. Trimming stripped 0 bases from V and 7 bases from J, with 7 bases between. Germline-derived CDR1 and CDR2 are LGHNA and YSLEER. CDR3 sequence reads: CASSQDRVQPQHF. CDR3 sequence (DNA): TGCGCCAGCAGCCAAGATCGCGTGCAGCCCCAGCATTTT.

The J gene is TRBJ2-3, the V gene TRBV7-8; no reliable D call. This CDR3 comprises 13 residues. Germline CDR1 SGHVS, CDR2 FQNEAQ. Trimming stripped 5 bases from V and 4 bases from J, with 10 bases between. The CDR3 DNA reads TGTGCCAGCAGCCTCATGGGCCCAGATACGCAGTATTTT. It codes for CASSLMGPDTQYF.